A few counts support the clone carrying this T cell receptor beta chain. Its antigen remains unknown. Since all of the isolated RNA was reverse transcribed, expressed TCRB transcripts were what got sequenced. TCRdb's copy holds only in-frame clones and misses some; the assay was immunoSEQ multiplex PCR. The sample lists about 900,000 clones; 17% were seen once. The source of the sample is a study of beta chain features in type 1 diabetes. Study-wide background: The examined sorted cells totaled roughly 110,000,000 across samples.

From germline, CDR1 is SGHRS and CDR2 YFSETQ. This CDR3 is 16 amino acids long. The trim removed 0 bases at V and 5 bases at J, leaving 10 bases unmatched. Study-wide findings and caveats: Within each of all four CD4+ subsets, Type 1 diabetes patients had TCRB CDR3s that were moderately but significantly shorter.

J is TRBJ2-7 and V is TRBV5-1, with 8 nucleotides matching TRBD2. Specimen: naive CD4+ T cells from blood. The clonotype was recovered from a woman under 30 in good health. CDR3 DNA sequence: TGCGCCAGCAGCTTGGCCGTCGGGACTAGTTTCCACGAGCAGTACTTC. Amino acids: CASSLAVGTSFHEQYF. The whole variable domain, remainder taken from reference TRBV5-1 and TRBJ2-7, is KAGVTQTPRYLIKTRGQQVTLSCSPISGHRSVSWYQQTPGQGLQFLFEYFSETQRNKGNFPGRFSGRQFSNSRSEMNVSTLELGDSALYLCASSLAVGTSFHEQYFGPGTRLTVT.